This T cell receptor (beta chain) was found in a study of tumor-infiltrating lymphocytes in primary liver carcinoma. Overall study: The cohort included men and women aged 30 to 69 years. With diameters of roughly 4 to 10 cm, tumors were stage T1-T3 N0M0. General study results and limits: Blood trailed tumors significantly in top-250-clone fraction (p = 0.039).

In regard to this clonotype: As yet, its antigen is unknown. At one boundary the junction diverges from the germline segment, which might be a read error.

This CDR3 spans 13 amino acids. Total RNA (approximately 450 ng) served as template for TCR beta cDNA synthesis primed by a constant-region primer. Libraries covering TCR beta were generated through three nested multiplex PCR rounds (using a slightly modified ARM-PCR). Each of the first two PCR rounds ran about 9 cycles with TRBV1-TRBV30 forward and C-beta reverse primers. TCRdb re-called the multiplex PCR reads through MiXCR, storing one row per CDR3 protein. The table shows under 200,000 distinct CDR3 sequences, with roughly 80% occurring only once. It was from about 19-30 mg of unsorted bulk tissue that RNA and DNA were co-extracted.

What was sequenced was tumor tissue from primary liver carcinoma. The V and J genes are TRBV12-3 or TRBV12-4 and TRBJ2-5; the D is unclear. The sequence derives from a man aged 35-49 years with primary liver carcinoma and hepatitis B virus infection. CDR3 DNA sequence: TGTACCAGCAGTTTAATTGAGTGGGGGACCCAGTACTTC. This gives the protein CTSSLIEWGTQYF.